These 21 T cell receptor beta chains were sequenced from one sample in a study of blood T cell repertoires in COVID-19. The data were produced by immunoSEQ multiplex PCR, yet TCRdb's version contains in-frame clones alone and is incomplete. The sample consists of about 68,000 clones, approximately 85% of them appearing once. The sample consisted of peripheral blood. The origin of the receptors is a man in his forties or fifties with acute or convalescent COVID-19.

This clone occurred a few times. The chain recombines TRBV2 with TRBJ2-3, with 14 bases aligning to TRBD2. V shed 4 bases and J 10 bases; nucleotides not matched to a gene: 1. CDR3 size: 13 residues. CDR1 is SNHLY, CDR2 FYNNEI, per germline. The CDR3 nucleotides read TGTGCCAGCAGTGTGACTAGCGGGGGGGCGCAGTATTTT. It yields the protein CASSVTSGGAQYF.

The chain couples TRBV9 to TRBJ2-4; no definite D call. The V end lost 3 bases, the J end lost 0 bases, and 13 bases lay between the germline ends. CDR1 is SGDLS and CDR2 is YYNGEE in the germline V gene. The CDR3 sequence is 16 residues long. CDR3 sequence reads: CASSGKTELAKNIQYF. CDR3 sequence (DNA): TGTGCCAGCAGCGGGAAGACTGAACTAGCCAAAAACATTCAGTACTTC.

The chain links TRBV6-5 to TRBJ2-7; 10 bases align to TRBD1. V shed 6 bases and J 6 bases; nucleotides not matched to a gene: 8. Per the germline V gene, CDR1 is MNHEY and CDR2 is SVGAGI. The CDR3 length is 14 residues. DNA for the CDR3: TGTGCCAGCAGGACGACAGGGGGCGGGCGCGAGCAGTACTTC. It specifies CASRTTGGGREQYF.

This chain connects TRBV3-1 (or the pseudogene TRBV3-2) to TRBJ2-4; 10 bases fit TRBD1. Germline loops: CDR1 LGHDT, CDR2 YNNKEL (reference sequence). The CDR3 loop spans 17 amino acids. J was trimmed by 1 base and V by 2 bases; bases with no gene match: 5. CDR3 in amino acids: CASSQWGTGAAKNIQYF. The CDR3 nucleotides read TGTGCCAGCAGCCAATGGGGGACAGGGGCCGCCAAAAACATTCAGTACTTC.

The V gene is TRBV30, the J gene TRBJ1-6, with TRBD1 matching 8 bases. The CDR3 length is 13 residues. V lost 8 bases to trimming and J lost 7 bases; unmatched junction nucleotides: 7. Germline V gene lookup returns CDR1 GTSNPN and CDR2 SVGIG (reference sequence). CDR3 nucleotides: TGTGCCAGTGATACAGGGGGGAATTCACCCCTCCACTTT. Protein product: CASDTGGNSPLHF.

CDR3 protein: CASSKGDGYGYTF. CDR3 nucleotide sequence: TGTGCCAGCAGTAAGGGGGACGGCTATGGCTACACCTTC. This chain joins TRBV6-2 or TRBV6-3 and TRBJ1-2; D may be TRBD1 (6 bases). The V end lost 5 bases, the J end lost 4 bases, and 11 bases lay between the germline ends. CDR1 and CDR2 from the germline V gene are MNHEY and SVGEGT. The CDR3 is 13 residues long.

This clone was detected only a few times. This sequence joins TRBV5-1 and TRBJ2-3; 13 positions match TRBD2. CDR3 length: 16 residues. V trimming: 4 bases; J trimming: 6 bases; junction bases outside the gene matches: 8. Germline-derived CDR1 and CDR2 are SGHRS and YFSETQ. As DNA, the CDR3 is TGCGCCAGCAGCCCACGACTAGCGGGGGGCCCCGATACGCAGTATTTT. It translates to CASSPRLAGGPDTQYF.

Notes on this clone: One junction end does not reproduce the germline sequence, and a read error may be involved. The genes are TRBV7-7 and TRBJ2-3; 11 bases map to TRBD2. CDR3 size: 14 residues. The germline gives CDR1 SSHAT, CDR2 FNYEAQ (reference sequence). Here the CDR3 reads CASSLGTSGDTQYF. CDR3 nucleotides: TGTGCTAGCAGCTTGGGGACTAGCGGAGATACGCAGTATTTT.

This clone was counted a single time. The rearrangement joins TRBV7-6 to TRBJ2-2; no clear D gene. Looked up from germline, CDR1 is SGHVS and CDR2 is FNYEAQ. The CDR3 is made up of 15 amino acids. V shed 5 bases and J shed 6 bases, with 16 bases lying between them. The CDR3 DNA reads as TGTGCCAGCAGCACCCAGAGCGTTTGGGCCGGGGAGCTGTTTTTT. This encodes CASSTQSVWAGELFF.

The chain joins TRBV25-1 to TRBJ1-2; TRBD1 matches 11 bases. CDR1 is MGHDK and CDR2 is SYGVNS in the germline V gene. After removal of 1 base from V and 2 bases from J, the junction contained 3 bases not matched to a gene. The CDR3 extends over 16 amino acids. CDR3 in DNA: TGTGCCAGCAGTGAATCCCGGACAGGGGGCAACTATGGCTACACCTTC. The encoded protein is CASSESRTGGNYGYTF.

This chain links TRBV10-3 with TRBJ2-1; 12 bases agree with TRBD2. Germline V gene data show CDR1 as ENHRY and CDR2 as SYGVKD. This CDR3 has 14 residues. J was trimmed by 9 bases and V by 8 bases; bases with no gene match: 8. The CDR3 DNA reads TGTGCCATCTCTCTAGCGGGGGGGCCCGGTGAGCAGTTCTTC. This gives the protein CAISLAGGPGEQFF.

J is TRBJ2-5 and V is TRBV5-4; maybe TRBD1 (5 bases). V was trimmed by 1 base and J by 1 base, leaving 8 bases between them. The CDR3 extends over 14 amino acids. The V gene's germline CDR1 is SGHNT and CDR2 YYREEE (reference sequence). This CDR3 is CASSLNRPQETQYF. The CDR3 nucleotides are TGTGCCAGCAGCTTGAACAGGCCCCAAGAGACCCAGTACTTC.

This clone was detected only a few times. The rearrangement links TRBV21-1 to TRBJ2-3; the table's D call, TRBD2, was not checked against the DNA. TRBV21-1 is termed a pseudogene. This CDR3 is built from 15 residues. CDR3 bases: TGTGCCAGCAGCAGTGTAGCGGGGGTTATAGATACGCAGTATTTT. It encodes CASSSVAGVIDTQYF.

V and J are TRBV12-5 and TRBJ2-3; 9 bases align to TRBD2. Germline CDR1 LGHNT, CDR2 FRNRAP. CDR3 length: 17 amino acids. V lost 3 bases to trimming and J lost 2 bases; unmatched junction nucleotides: 9. For the CDR3, the DNA is TGTGCTAGTGGTTTCTCATTGGAGCGGGGGGACACAGATACGCAGTATTTT. Amino acid sequence: CASGFSLERGDTDTQYF.

The V call is TRBV5-1, the J call TRBJ2-2, with D perhaps matching TRBD2 (5 bases). Per the germline V gene, CDR1 is SGHRS and CDR2 is YFSETQ. The CDR3 spans 15 residues. The ends were cut back, 1 base at V and 6 bases at J, with 13 bases in the middle. The CDR3 bases are TGCGCCAGCAGCTTGCCCACTAGTACTGCCGGGGAGCTGTTTTTT. Its translation: CASSLPTSTAGELFF.

The chain carries TRBV4-1 and TRBJ2-5; D possibly corresponds to TRBD2 (6 bases). This CDR3 is built from 14 residues. Germline loops: CDR1 MGHRA, CDR2 YSYEKL. V was pared by 3 bases and J by 1 base, with 9 bases between. The CDR3 DNA sequence: TGCGCCAGCAGCCATGGGGGGTCCCAAGAGACCCAGTACTTC. Translating it yields CASSHGGSQETQYF.

This sequence joins TRBV6-1 and TRBJ2-7; no definite D call. V lost 3 bases, J lost 3 bases, and 3 bases lay in between. Germline CDR1 and CDR2: MNHNS and SASEGT. There are 11 residues in the CDR3. DNA for the CDR3: TGTGCCAGCAGTGACGTCTACGAGCAGTACGTC. Translation: CASSDVYEQYV.

The chain carries TRBV19 and TRBJ2-2; D is possibly TRBD1 (5 bases). V lost 0 bases and J lost 6, with 11 bases in between. This CDR3 contains 15 residues. The V gene's germline CDR1 is LNHDA and CDR2 SQIVND (reference sequence). CDR3 sequence reads: CASSIDGASPGELFF. In DNA form, the CDR3 reads TGTGCCAGTAGTATAGATGGGGCCAGCCCCGGGGAGCTGTTTTTT. Supplemented by reference TRBV19 and TRBJ2-2, the full variable domain reads DGGITQSPKYLFRKEGQNVTLSCEQNLNHDAMYWYRQDPGQGLRLIYYSQIVNDFQKGDIAEGYSVSREKKESFPLTVTSAQKNPTAFYLCASSIDGASPGELFFGEGSRLTVL.

The rearrangement links TRBV3-1 (or the pseudogene TRBV3-2) to TRBJ1-1; 8 bases align to TRBD1. Trimming at V came to 6 bases and at J to 5 bases, leaving 8 bases not matched to a gene. Germline V gene data show CDR1 as LGHDT and CDR2 as YNNKEL (reference sequence). The CDR3 loop spans 14 amino acids. CDR3: CASRNGQGGTEAFF. CDR3 nucleotide sequence: TGTGCCAGCAGGAACGGACAGGGAGGGACTGAAGCTTTCTTT.

This clone appeared a few times. The V call is TRBV6-6, the J call TRBJ2-7, with D uncertain. The CDR3 loop spans 13 amino acids. Trimming left V 6 bases short and J 6 bases short, with 15 bases between. Germline CDR1 MNHNY, CDR2 SVGAGI (reference sequence). The DNA for the CDR3 is TGTGCCAGCAGCCCCTCTATCCGTAGCGAGCAGTACTTC. This codes for CASSPSIRSEQYF.

The chain recombines TRBV27 with TRBJ2-7, with D possibly TRBD1 on 6 matching bases. Germline V gene lookup returns CDR1 MNHEY and CDR2 SMNVEV (reference sequence). CDR3 length: 17 amino acids. V shed 5 bases and J shed 1 base, with 21 bases lying between them. In DNA form, the CDR3 reads TGTGCCAGCAGTCACCAGGGTGTCGACAGGTTGTCCTACGAGCAGTACTTC. Translating it yields CASSHQGVDRLSYEQYF.